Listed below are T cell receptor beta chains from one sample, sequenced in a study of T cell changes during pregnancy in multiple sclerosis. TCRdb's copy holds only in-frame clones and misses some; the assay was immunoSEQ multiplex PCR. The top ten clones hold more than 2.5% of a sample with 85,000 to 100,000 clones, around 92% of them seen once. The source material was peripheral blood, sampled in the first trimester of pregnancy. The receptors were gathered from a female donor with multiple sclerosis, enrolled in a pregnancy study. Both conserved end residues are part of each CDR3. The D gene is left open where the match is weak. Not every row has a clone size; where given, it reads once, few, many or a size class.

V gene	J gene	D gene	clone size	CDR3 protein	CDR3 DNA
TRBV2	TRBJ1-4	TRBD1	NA	CASTRDRVDEKLFF	TGTGCCAGCACGAGAGACAGGGTTGATGAAAAACTGTTTTTT
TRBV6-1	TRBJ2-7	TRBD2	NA	CASSEELAGGHEQYF	TGTGCCAGCAGTGAAGAACTAGCGGGAGGGCACGAGCAGTACTTC
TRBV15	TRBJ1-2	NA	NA	CATSREPGRAAYGYTF	TGTGCCACCAGCAGAGAGCCCGGCAGGGCTGCGTATGGCTACACCTTC
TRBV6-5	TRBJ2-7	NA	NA	CASSYEQGAYEQYF	TGTGCCAGCAGTTACGAACAGGGCGCCTACGAGCAGTACTTC
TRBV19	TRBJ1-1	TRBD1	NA	CASSPRGGQGGEAFF	TGTGCCAGTAGTCCACGTGGGGGACAGGGAGGGGAAGCTTTCTTT
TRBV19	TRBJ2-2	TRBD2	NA	CASSEAGGPTGELFF	TGTGCCAGTAGTGAGGCGGGAGGGCCCACCGGGGAGCTGTTTTTT
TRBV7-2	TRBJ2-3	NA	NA	CASSFERAGPDTQYF	TGTGCCAGCAGCTTTGAGCGGGCGGGGCCAGATACGCAGTATTTT
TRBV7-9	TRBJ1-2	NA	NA	CASSLEGNRFHGYTF	TGTGCCAGCAGCTTAGAGGGGAATAGGTTCCATGGCTACACCTTC
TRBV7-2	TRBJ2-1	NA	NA	CASSFLFNEQFF	TGTGCCAGCAGCTTCCTTTTCAATGAGCAGTTCTTC
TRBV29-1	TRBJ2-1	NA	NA	CSVEQTQTIWANEQFF	TGCAGCGTTGAACAGACCCAGACCATATGGGCCAATGAGCAGTTCTTC
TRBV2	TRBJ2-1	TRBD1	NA	CASRDLPGQGENEQFF	TGTGCCAGCAGGGACTTGCCGGGACAGGGGGAGAATGAGCAGTTCTTC
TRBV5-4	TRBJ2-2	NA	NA	CASSLVGLATTGELFF	TGTGCCAGCAGCTTGGTTGGGCTAGCCACAACTGGGGAGCTGTTTTTT
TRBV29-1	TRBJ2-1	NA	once	CSVDQGGNEQFF	TGCAGCGTTGACCAGGGGGGCAATGAGCAGTTCTTC
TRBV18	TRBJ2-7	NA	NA	CASSPPRGQGKGEQYF	TGTGCCAGCTCACCACCCCGGGGCCAGGGGAAGGGCGAGCAGTACTTC
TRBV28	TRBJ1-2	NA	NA	CASRGQGANYGYTF	TGTGCCAGCAGAGGACAAGGCGCTAACTATGGCTACACCTTC
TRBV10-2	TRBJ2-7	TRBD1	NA	CASSSPGQSYEQYF	TGCGCCAGCAGCTCACCGGGACAGTCCTACGAGCAGTACTTC
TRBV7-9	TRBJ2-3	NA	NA	CASSLLTDTQYF	TGTGCCAGCAGCTTACTCACAGATACGCAGTATTTT
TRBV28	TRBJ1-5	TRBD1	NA	CASSLTGGRNQPQHF	TGTGCCAGCAGTCTAACAGGGGGACGCAATCAGCCCCAGCATTTT
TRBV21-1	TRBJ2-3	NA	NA	CASSKALISGKRTDTQYF	TGTGCCAGCAGCAAAGCGCTCATTAGCGGGAAACGCACAGATACGCAGTATTTT
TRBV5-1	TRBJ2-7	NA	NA	CAIRRGEQYF	TGCGCCATCAGGCGGGGCGAGCAGTACTTC
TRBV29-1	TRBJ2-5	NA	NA	CSVPGLETQYF	TGCAGCGTTCCAGGGTTGGAGACCCAGTACTTC
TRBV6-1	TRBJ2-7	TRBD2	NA	CASSEGTSGRRSYEQYF	TGTGCCAGCAGTGAAGGTACTAGCGGGAGGAGATCCTACGAGCAGTACTTC
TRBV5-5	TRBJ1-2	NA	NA	CASSQPAQVYGYTF	TGTGCCAGCAGCCAACCGGCACAGGTCTATGGCTACACCTTC
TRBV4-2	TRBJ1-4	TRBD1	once	CASSTKTGAGEKLFF	TGTGCCAGCTCCACGAAGACAGGGGCGGGTGAAAAACTGTTTTTT
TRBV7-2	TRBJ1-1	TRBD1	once	CASRRRQGLNTEAFF	TGTGCCAGCAGAAGGAGACAGGGGCTGAACACTGAAGCTTTCTTT
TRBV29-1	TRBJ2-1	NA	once	CSVHRGLSLAGTYNEQFF	TGCAGCGTCCACAGGGGGCTATCACTAGCGGGGACCTACAATGAGCAGTTCTTC
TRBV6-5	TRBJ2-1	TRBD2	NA	CASSYSGKGNEQFF	TGTGCCAGCAGTTATAGCGGGAAAGGGAATGAGCAGTTCTTC
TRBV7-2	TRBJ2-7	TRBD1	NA	CASSLGETGFYEQYF	TGTGCCAGCAGCTTAGGGGAGACAGGGTTCTACGAGCAGTACTTC
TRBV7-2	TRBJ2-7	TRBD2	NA	CASSRRAGGTSYEQYF	TGTGCCAGCAGCCGCAGAGCGGGAGGCACTTCCTACGAGCAGTACTTC
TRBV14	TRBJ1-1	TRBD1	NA	CASSQETGGYTEAFF	TGTGCCAGCAGCCAAGAGACAGGGGGCTACACTGAAGCTTTCTTT
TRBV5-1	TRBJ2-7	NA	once	CASSLGAEQYF	TGCGCCAGCAGCTTGGGGGCAGAGCAGTACTTC
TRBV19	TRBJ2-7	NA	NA	CASSTGDEQYF	TGTGCCAGTAGTACGGGAGACGAGCAGTACTTC
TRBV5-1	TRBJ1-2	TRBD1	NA	CASTGQGSGAYGYTF	TGCGCCAGCACGGGACAGGGATCGGGGGCCTATGGCTACACCTTC
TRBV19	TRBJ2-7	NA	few	CASSQMGGLSYEQYF	TGTGCCAGTAGCCAAATGGGTGGACTTTCCTACGAGCAGTACTTC
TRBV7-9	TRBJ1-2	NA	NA	CASRESGVGLYGYTF	TGTGCCAGCAGGGAGAGTGGGGTCGGACTATATGGCTACACCTTC
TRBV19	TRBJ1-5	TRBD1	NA	CASTKNRGDQPQHF	TGTGCCAGTACTAAAAACAGGGGAGATCAGCCCCAGCATTTT
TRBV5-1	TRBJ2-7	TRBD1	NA	CASGTGTRYEQYF	TGCGCCAGTGGGACAGGGACACGCTACGAGCAGTACTTC
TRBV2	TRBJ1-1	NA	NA	CASSDPSTEAFF	TGTGCCAGCAGTGACCCCAGCACTGAAGCTTTCTTT
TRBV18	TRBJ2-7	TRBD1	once	CASSLPGTGSYEQYF	TGTGCCAGCTCACTCCCCGGGACAGGGTCTTACGAGCAGTACTTC
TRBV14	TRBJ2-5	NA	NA	CASSRRGNQYF	TGTGCCAGCAGCCGCCGGGGAAACCAGTACTTC
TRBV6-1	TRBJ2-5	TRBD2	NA	CASSTSGQETQYF	TGTGCCAGCAGTACTAGCGGCCAAGAGACCCAGTACTTC
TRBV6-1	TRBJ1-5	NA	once	CASSEANRSNQPQHF	TGTGCCAGCAGTGAAGCCAACAGAAGCAATCAGCCCCAGCATTTT
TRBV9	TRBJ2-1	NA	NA	CASSVLTGSYNEQFF	TGTGCCAGCAGCGTACTGACTGGCTCCTACAATGAGCAGTTCTTC
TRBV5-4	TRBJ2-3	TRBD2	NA	CASSPVRLAGGTQYF	TGTGCCAGCAGCCCTGTCCGGCTAGCGGGAGGAACGCAGTATTTT
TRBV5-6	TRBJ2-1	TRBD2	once	CASSLPGLAGFNEQFF	TGTGCCAGCAGCCTCCCTGGACTAGCGGGATTTAATGAGCAGTTCTTC
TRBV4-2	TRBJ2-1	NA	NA	CASSQESGTARDNEQFF	TGTGCCAGCAGCCAAGAGTCCGGGACTGCGAGGGACAATGAGCAGTTCTTC
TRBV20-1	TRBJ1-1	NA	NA	CGAHPTEAFF	TGCGGGGCGCACCCCACTGAAGCTTTCTTT
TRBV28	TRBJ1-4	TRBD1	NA	CASTEFSGTGDEKLFF	TGTGCCAGCACCGAGTTTTCCGGGACAGGGGATGAAAAACTGTTTTTT
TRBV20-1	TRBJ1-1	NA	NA	CSALDHAEAFF	TGCAGTGCTCTAGATCATGCTGAAGCTTTCTTT
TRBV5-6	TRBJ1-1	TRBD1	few	CASSFGTGGTEAFF	TGTGCCAGCAGCTTTGGGACAGGGGGCACTGAAGCTTTCTTT
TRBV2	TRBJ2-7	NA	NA	CASSETLTGSEQYF	TGTGCCAGCAGTGAAACCCTAACAGGATCCGAGCAGTACTTC
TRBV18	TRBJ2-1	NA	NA	CASSPPIRRQTYSNEQFF	TGTGCCAGCTCACCACCCATACGTAGGCAGACTTACTCCAATGAGCAGTTCTTC
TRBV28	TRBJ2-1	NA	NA	CASSLSPGYEEFF	TGTGCCAGCAGTCTCTCACCCGGGTACGAGGAGTTCTTC